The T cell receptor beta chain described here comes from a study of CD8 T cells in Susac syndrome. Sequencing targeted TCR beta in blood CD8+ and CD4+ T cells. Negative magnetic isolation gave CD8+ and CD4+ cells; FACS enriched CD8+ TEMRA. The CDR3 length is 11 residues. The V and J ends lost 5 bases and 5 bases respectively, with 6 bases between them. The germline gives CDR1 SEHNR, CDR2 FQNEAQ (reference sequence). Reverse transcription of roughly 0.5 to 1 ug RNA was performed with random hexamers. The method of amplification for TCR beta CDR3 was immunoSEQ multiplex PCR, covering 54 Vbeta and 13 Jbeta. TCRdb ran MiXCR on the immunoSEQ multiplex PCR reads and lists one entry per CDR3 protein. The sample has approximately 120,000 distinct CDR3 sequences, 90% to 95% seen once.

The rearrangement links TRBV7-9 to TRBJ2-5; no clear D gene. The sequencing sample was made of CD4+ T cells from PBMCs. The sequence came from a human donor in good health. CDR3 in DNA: TGTGCCAGCAGCCTCAGCGAGACCCAGTACTTC. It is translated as CASSLSETQYF.